This TCR beta chain appears in the sequencing data of a study of shared clonotypes between healthy human individuals. Study-level results: Estimated richness values were generally larger in naive subsets than in memory subsets. When naive CD4 clonotypes were compared across a few donors, around 4.6% were shared. A limitation of the genetic and exposure-history diversity represented arose from few donors.

The CDR3 runs 14 residues. The germline V gene encodes CDR1 SGHVS and CDR2 FNYEAQ. The germline V and J ends were trimmed by 5 bases and 4 bases, with 14 bases remaining between them. Under the authors' procedure: ImmunoSEQ output held junction-only sequences without quality scores, so filtering differed. Libraries were prepared by immunoSEQ multiplex PCR; TCRdb keeps only in-frame clonotypes and omits some of them. V and J calls and clone size are as listed in that table; D and trimming were resolved from the DNA. The profile shows around 2.5 million clones, 90% to 95% of them singletons. Remarks on this clone: The antigen is undetermined.

The gene calls are TRBV7-6 and TRBJ1-1; TRBD1 is a possible D gene (6 bases). Sequencing was done on a sample of naive CD4+ T cells from PBMCs. Described subset: CD45RA+ positively selected. This TCR was sampled from a man younger than 35 in good health. Some clones in this sample may be carry-over from other donors' samples. The CDR3 spells CASSVQGLGTEAFF. CDR3 bases: TGTGCCAGCAGCGTACAGGGATTAGGCACTGAAGCTTTCTTT. The full variable domain, in which reference TRBV7-6 and TRBJ1-1 provide the parts outside the CDR3, is GAGVSQSPRYKVTKRGQDVALRCDPISGHVSLYWYRQALGQGPEFLTYFNYEAQQDKSGLPNDRFSAERPEGSISTLTIQRTEQRDSAMYRCASSVQGLGTEAFFGQGTRLTVV.